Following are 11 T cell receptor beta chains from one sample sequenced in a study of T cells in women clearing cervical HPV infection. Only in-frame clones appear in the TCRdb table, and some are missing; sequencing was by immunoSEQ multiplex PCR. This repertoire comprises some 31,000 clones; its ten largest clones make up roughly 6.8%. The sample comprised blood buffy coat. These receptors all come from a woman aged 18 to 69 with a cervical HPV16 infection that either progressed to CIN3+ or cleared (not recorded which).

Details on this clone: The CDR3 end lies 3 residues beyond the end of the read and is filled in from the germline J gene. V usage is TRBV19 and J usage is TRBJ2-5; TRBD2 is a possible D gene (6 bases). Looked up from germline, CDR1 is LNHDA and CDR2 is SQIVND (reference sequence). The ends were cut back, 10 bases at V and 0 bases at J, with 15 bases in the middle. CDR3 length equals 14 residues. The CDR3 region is CATKRLEHQETQYF. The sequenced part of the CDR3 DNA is TGTGCCACCAAACGACTAGAGCACCAAGAGACC.

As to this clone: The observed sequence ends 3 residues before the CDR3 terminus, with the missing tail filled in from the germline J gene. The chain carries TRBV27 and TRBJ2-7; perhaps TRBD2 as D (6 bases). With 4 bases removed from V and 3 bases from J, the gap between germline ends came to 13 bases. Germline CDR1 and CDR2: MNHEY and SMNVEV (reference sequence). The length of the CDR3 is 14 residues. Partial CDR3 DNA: TGTGCCAGCAGTTACTACGGGGGAGGCTACGAG. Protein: CASSYYGGGYE. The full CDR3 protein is CASSYYGGGYEQYF.

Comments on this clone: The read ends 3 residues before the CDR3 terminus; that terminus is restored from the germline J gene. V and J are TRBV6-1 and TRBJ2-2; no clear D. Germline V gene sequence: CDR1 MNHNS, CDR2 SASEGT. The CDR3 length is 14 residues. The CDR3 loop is CASSEQDRAEKLFF. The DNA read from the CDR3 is TGTGCCAGCAGTGAACAGGATCGAGCTGAAAAG.

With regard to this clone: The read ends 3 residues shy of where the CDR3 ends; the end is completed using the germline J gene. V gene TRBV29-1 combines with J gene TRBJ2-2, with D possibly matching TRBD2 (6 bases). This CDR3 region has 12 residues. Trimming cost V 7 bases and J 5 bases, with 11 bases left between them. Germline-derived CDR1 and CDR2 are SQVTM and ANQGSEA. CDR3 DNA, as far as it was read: TGCAGCGCAAAGGGACTGACCGGGGAG. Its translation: CSAKGLTGE. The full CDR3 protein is CSAKGLTGELFF.

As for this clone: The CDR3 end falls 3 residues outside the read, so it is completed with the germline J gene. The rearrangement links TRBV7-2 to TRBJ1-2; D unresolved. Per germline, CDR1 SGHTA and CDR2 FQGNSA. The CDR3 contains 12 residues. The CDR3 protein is CASSLYRDTYTF. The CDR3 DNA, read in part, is TGTGCCAGCAGCTTATATAGAGATACC.

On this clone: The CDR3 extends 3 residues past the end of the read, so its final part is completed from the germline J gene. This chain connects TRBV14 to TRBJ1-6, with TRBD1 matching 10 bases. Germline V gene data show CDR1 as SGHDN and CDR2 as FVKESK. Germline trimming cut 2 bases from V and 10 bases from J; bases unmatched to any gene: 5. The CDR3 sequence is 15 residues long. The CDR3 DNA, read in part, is TGTGCCAGCAGCCAAAGACAGGGGGCTTTATCACCC. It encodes CASSQRQGALSP. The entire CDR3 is CASSQRQGALSPLHF. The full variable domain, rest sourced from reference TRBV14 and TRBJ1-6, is EAGVTQFPSHSVIEKGQTVTLRCDPISGHDNLYWYRRVMGKEIKFLLHFVKESKQDESGMPNNRFLAERTGGTYSTLKVQPAELEDSGVYFCASSQRQGALSPLHFGNGTRLTVT.

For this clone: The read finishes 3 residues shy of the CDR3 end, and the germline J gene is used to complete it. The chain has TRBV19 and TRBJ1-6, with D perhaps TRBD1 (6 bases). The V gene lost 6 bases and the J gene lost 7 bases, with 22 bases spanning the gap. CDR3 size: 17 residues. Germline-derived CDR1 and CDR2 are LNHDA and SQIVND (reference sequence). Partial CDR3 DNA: TGTGCCAGTAGACCACCCGTTCGTCAGGGGCTGAATTCACCC. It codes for CASRPPVRQGLNSP. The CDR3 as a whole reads CASRPPVRQGLNSPLHF.

The CDR3 is CASSLFGTGFFHNEQFF. Partial CDR3 DNA: TGTGCCAGCAGCTTATTTGGGACAGGGTTTTTTCACAATGAG. The chain uses TRBV7-3 and TRBJ2-1, with 9 bases matching TRBD1. Read sequence stops 3 residues before the CDR3 end, and the germline J gene provides the missing end. Germline CDR1 is SGHTA and CDR2 is FQGTGA. The CDR3 is 17 amino acids. Trimming at V came to 2 bases and at J to 5 bases, leaving 10 bases not matched to a gene. Variable domain in full (rest from reference TRBV7-3 and TRBJ2-1): GAGVSQTPSNKVTEKGKYVELRCDPISGHTALYWYRQSLGQGPEFLIYFQGTGAADDSGLPNDRFFAVRPEGSVSTLKIQRTERGDSAVYLCASSLFGTGFFHNEQFFGPGTRLTVL.

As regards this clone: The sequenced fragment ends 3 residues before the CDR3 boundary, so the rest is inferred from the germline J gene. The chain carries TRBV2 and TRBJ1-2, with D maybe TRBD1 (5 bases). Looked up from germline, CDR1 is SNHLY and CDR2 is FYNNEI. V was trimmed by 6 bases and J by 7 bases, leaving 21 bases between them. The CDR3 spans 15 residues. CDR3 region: CASSKDRDFVSGYTF. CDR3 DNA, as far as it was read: TGTGCCAGCAGCAAAGACCGGGACTTTGTATCTGGC.

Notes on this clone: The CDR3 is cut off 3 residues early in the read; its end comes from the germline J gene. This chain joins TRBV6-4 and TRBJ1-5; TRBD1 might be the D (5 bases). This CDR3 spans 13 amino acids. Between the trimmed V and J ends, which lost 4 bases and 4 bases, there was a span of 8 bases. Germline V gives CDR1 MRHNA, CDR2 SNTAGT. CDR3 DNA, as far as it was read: TGTGCCAGCAGTGTAAAGGGGAATCAGCCC. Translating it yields CASSVKGNQP. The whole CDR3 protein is CASSVKGNQPQHF.

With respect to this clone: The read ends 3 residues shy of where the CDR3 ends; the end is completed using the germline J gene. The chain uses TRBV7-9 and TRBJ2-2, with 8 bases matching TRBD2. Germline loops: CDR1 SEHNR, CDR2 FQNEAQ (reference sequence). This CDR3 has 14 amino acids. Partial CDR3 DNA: TGTGCCAGCACCCCCGGGGGGGGTGGCTCACCG. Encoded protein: CASTPGGGGSP. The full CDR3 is CASTPGGGGSPLFF.